The 27 T cell receptor beta chains below were found in one sample sequenced in a study of cytomegalovirus exposure and HLA in healthy donors. PCR involved 60 Vbeta and 13 Jbeta primers. Profiling relied on immunoSEQ multiplex PCR, and the TCRdb table lists in-frame clones only, not all of them. The sample includes 150,000 to 200,000 clones, roughly 84% of them seen just once. Material: PBMCs. Every receptor here comes from a man aged 50-59 years in good health and CMV-seropositive.

The chain uses TRBV23-1 and TRBJ1-5; D is uncertain. TRBV23-1 is treated as an ORF (open reading frame) with a function not yet certain. The CDR3 length is 13 residues. Trimming took 11 bases from V and 7 from J, leaving 18 bases between them. CDR3 region: CAVKGREHQPQHF. CDR3 DNA: TGCGCCGTCAAGGGCCGGGAACACCAGCCCCAGCATTTT.

The chain links TRBV6-6 to TRBJ2-1; D might be TRBD2 (6 bases). Trimming shortened V by 10 bases and J by 4 bases, and 11 bases separated the two germline ends. CDR3 size: 12 residues. In germline, CDR1 is MNHNY, CDR2 SVGAGI (reference sequence). The CDR3 DNA reads TGTGCCACCCAGGCGGGGTACAATGAGCAGTTCTTC. This encodes CATQAGYNEQFF.

The rearrangement joins TRBV9 to TRBJ2-3; 7 bases are a match to TRBD2. CDR1 is SGDLS and CDR2 is YYNGEE in the germline V gene. The CDR3 contains 18 residues. Losses at the gene ends were 9 bases for V and 6 bases for J; bases not matched to a gene: 25. CDR3 protein: CANGCRLAVNKHRDTQYF. Written as DNA, the CDR3 is TGTGCCAATGGCTGCCGACTAGCAGTCAACAAGCACAGGGATACGCAGTATTTT. Complete variable domain (other parts from reference TRBV9 and TRBJ2-3): DSGVTQTPKHLITATGQRVTLRCSPRSGDLSVYWYQQSLDQGLQFLIQYYNGEERAKGNILERFSAQQFPDLHSELNLSSLELGDSALYFCANGCRLAVNKHRDTQYFGPGTRLTVL.

The chain joins TRBV18 to TRBJ2-7, with 12 nucleotides matching TRBD1. V gave up 3 bases and J gave up 6 bases; unmatched junction bases: 9. This CDR3 comprises 16 residues. CDR1 KGHSH and CDR2 LQKENI come from the germline V gene. CDR3 DNA: TGTGCCAGCTCACCCCGGGGACAGGGGGCGACTGGCGAGCAGTACGTC. Its protein is CASSPRGQGATGEQYV.

The chain carries TRBV4-1 and TRBJ2-5; 7 bases line up with TRBD1. CDR1 is MGHRA, CDR2 YSYEKL, per germline. Trimming took 1 base from V and 5 from J; bases not matched to a gene: 7. CDR3 size: 15 residues. CDR3: CASSQGGETGETQYF. The CDR3 nucleotides are TGCGCCAGCAGCCAAGGTGGCGAGACAGGGGAGACCCAGTACTTC.

The chain is built from TRBV5-6 and TRBJ1-2; D is unresolved. This CDR3 contains 13 residues. V was shortened by 0 bases and J by 3 bases, with 6 bases between the two germline ends. Germline V gives CDR1 SGHDT, CDR2 YYEEEE. The CDR3 region is CASSLGADYGYTF. In DNA, the CDR3 is TGTGCCAGCAGCTTGGGGGCAGACTATGGCTACACCTTC.

The chain combines TRBV6-6 with TRBJ2-7; 14 bases align to TRBD2. CDR3 length equals 15 residues. Germline V CDR1 and CDR2: MNHNY, SVGAGI (reference sequence). V lost 4 bases and J lost 6; bases outside the gene matches: 5. CDR3 in DNA: TGTGCCAGCAGTTTTGGGACTAGCGGGAGTGCCGAGCAGTACGTC. Translated: CASSFGTSGSAEQYV.

The V call is TRBV28, the J call TRBJ2-3; TRBD2 might be the D (5 bases). Trimming left V 5 bases short and J 7 bases short, with 28 bases between. The germline gives CDR1 MDHEN, CDR2 SYDVKM. This CDR3 region has 18 residues. CDR3: CASSPYALAEEVGNTQYF. The CDR3 coding sequence is TGTGCCAGCAGTCCTTATGCCCTCGCGGAGGAGGTGGGGAATACGCAGTATTTT. Drawing the rest from reference TRBV28 and TRBJ2-3, the complete variable domain is DVKVTQSSRYLVKRTGEKVFLECVQDMDHENMFWYRQDPGLGLRLIYFSYDVKMKEKGDIPEGYSVSREKKERFSLILESASTNQTSMYLCASSPYALAEEVGNTQYFGPGTRLTVL.

V gene TRBV2 combines with J gene TRBJ1-1; weak D call: TRBD1 (5 bases). The germline V gene has CDR1 SNHLY and CDR2 FYNNEI. Trimming removed 8 bases from V and 6 bases from J, with 16 bases in between. This CDR3 comprises 13 residues. CDR3 bases: TGTGCCAGCCGAACGGGATCGGGGGCTGAAGCTTTCTTT. This translates into CASRTGSGAEAFF.

The chain has TRBV7-9 and TRBJ2-7; 8 bases match TRBD1. The trim removed 5 bases at V and 2 bases at J, leaving 5 bases unmatched. The length of the CDR3 is 14 residues. Germline values: CDR1 SEHNR, CDR2 FQNEAQ (reference sequence). The CDR3 spells CASSARGRAYEQYF. CDR3 nucleotides: TGTGCCAGCAGCGCCAGGGGGCGCGCCTACGAGCAGTACTTC.

The rearrangement uses TRBV29-1 and TRBJ1-4, with D tentatively TRBD1 (6 bases). The V end lost 5 bases, the J end lost 1 base, and 8 bases lay between the germline ends. The CDR3 covers 13 residues. The germline CDR1 and CDR2 sequences are SQVTM and ANQGSEA. The CDR3 protein is CSVPDRTNEKLFF. CDR3 DNA: TGCAGCGTTCCGGACAGAACTAATGAAAAACTGTTTTTT.

As concerns this clone: At one boundary the junction diverges from the germline segment, which might be a read error. The chain is built from TRBV7-7 and TRBJ2-1; weak D call: TRBD2 (5 bases). There are 13 residues in the CDR3. The germline V gene has CDR1 SSHAT and CDR2 FNYEAQ (reference sequence). CDR3 in DNA: TGTGCTAGCAGCTTACGGGGTCGCAATGAGCAGTTCTTC. Its protein is CASSLRGRNEQFF.

V is TRBV2 and J is TRBJ2-1, with D perhaps matching TRBD2 (5 bases). The length of the CDR3 is 13 residues. The V end was cut by 6 bases, the J end by 7 bases, with 13 bases between. Per the germline V gene, CDR1 is SNHLY and CDR2 is FYNNEI. CDR3 loop: CASRTGVANEQFF. In DNA, the CDR3 is TGTGCCAGCAGGACCGGGGTAGCAAATGAGCAGTTCTTC.

This clone was seen once. The chain combines TRBV7-9 with TRBJ1-2; 8 nucleotides align to TRBD1. Germline CDR1 and CDR2: SEHNR and FQNEAQ (reference sequence). The length of the CDR3 is 17 residues. V dropped 5 bases and J dropped 4; count of bases not matched to a gene: 15. CDR3 residues: CASSQWASRDRRYGYTF. The CDR3 DNA is TGTGCCAGCAGCCAGTGGGCGAGCCGGGACAGGCGCTATGGCTACACCTTC.

V usage is TRBV18 and J usage is TRBJ1-2, with a possible D match to TRBD1 (6 bases). The V end was cut by 0 bases, the J end by 7 bases, with 18 bases between. There are 16 residues in the CDR3. The germline CDR1 and CDR2 sequences are KGHSH and LQKENI. The CDR3 spells CASSPPRGAREPGYTF. The CDR3 nucleotides read TGTGCCAGCTCACCACCGCGGGGGGCCAGGGAGCCTGGCTACACCTTC.

The rearrangement links TRBV5-1 to TRBJ1-2; 8 bases map to TRBD1. J was trimmed by 3 bases and V by 4 bases; bases with no gene match: 11. Germline V CDR1 and CDR2: SGHRS, YFSETQ. The CDR3 runs 16 residues. Here the CDR3 DNA reads TGCGCCAGCAGCCCCCAGGACAGGGACGGCTACTATGGCTACACCTTC. Protein: CASSPQDRDGYYGYTF.

This chain uses TRBV4-1 with TRBJ1-1; tentative D call: TRBD1 (6 bases). This CDR3 is built from 15 residues. CDR1 is MGHRA, CDR2 YSYEKL, per germline. Trimming took 1 base from V and 4 from J, leaving 13 bases between them. The CDR3 loop is CASSQGAQGSTEAFF. The CDR3 DNA reads as TGCGCCAGCAGCCAAGGGGCACAGGGCAGCACTGAAGCTTTCTTT.

The chain is built from TRBV19 and TRBJ2-5; 7 nucleotides line up with TRBD1. V trimming: 5 bases; J trimming: 2 bases; junction bases outside the gene matches: 8. The CDR3 has 15 residues. Germline V gene data show CDR1 as LNHDA and CDR2 as SQIVND (reference sequence). CDR3 protein: CASSLQGQPQETQYF. The CDR3 DNA reads as TGTGCCAGTAGTCTCCAGGGACAGCCACAAGAGACCCAGTACTTC.

This chain links TRBV5-1 with TRBJ1-3, with TRBD1 as a possible D gene (6 bases). The V and J ends lost 0 bases and 2 bases respectively, with 6 bases between them. CDR1 is SGHRS and CDR2 is YFSETQ in the germline V gene. This CDR3 is built from 14 residues. The CDR3 spells CASSLDRAGNTIYF. The CDR3 nucleotides read TGCGCCAGCAGCTTGGACAGGGCTGGAAACACCATATATTTT.

The chain has TRBV11-1 and TRBJ2-1; possible D gene TRBD1, 6 bases. Germline V CDR1 and CDR2: SGHAT, FQDESV (reference sequence). Trimming left V 2 bases short and J 6 bases short, with 14 bases between. CDR3 length equals 15 residues. CDR3 protein: CASSLSAWGRNEQFF. CDR3 bases: TGTGCCAGCAGCTTATCAGCCTGGGGGCGCAATGAGCAGTTCTTC.

The chain carries TRBV12-5 and TRBJ1-2; weak D call: TRBD1 (6 bases). Trimming left V 5 bases short and J 4 bases short, with 20 bases between. The CDR3 consists of 16 residues. The V gene's germline CDR1 is LGHNT and CDR2 FRNRAP. The CDR3 protein is CASGPGGGQGTYGYTF. CDR3 DNA: TGTGCTAGTGGTCCCGGGGGGGGGCAGGGGACCTATGGCTACACCTTC.

The sample holds one count of this clone. The gene calls are TRBV4-1 and TRBJ2-3; 9 nucleotides match TRBD2. The CDR3 contains 19 residues. Germline trimming cut 4 bases from V and 0 bases from J; bases unmatched to any gene: 14. Germline CDR1 reads MGHRA; CDR2 reads YSYEKL. CDR3 bases: TGCGCCAGCAGCCCGGCAGCAGCGGGAGGTCCAATTAGCACAGATACGCAGTATTTT. Its translation is CASSPAAAGGPISTDTQYF.

CDR3 loop: CASSKGQGYTGELFF. Written as DNA, the CDR3 is TGTGCCAGCAGCAAAGGTCAGGGGTACACCGGGGAGCTGTTTTTT. This chain joins TRBV21-1 and TRBJ2-2; the DNA was not compared with TRBD1, the D call given in the table. TRBV21-1 is flagged as a pseudogene. This CDR3 comprises 15 residues.

In its sample, this clone was seen once. DNA for the CDR3: TGTGCCAGTAGTACCCTACTAGCGGGAGTAGTCAAAAACATTCAGTACTTC. This codes for CASSTLLAGVVKNIQYF. This chain uses TRBV19 with TRBJ2-4; 11 bases align to TRBD2. V gave up 4 bases and J gave up 3 bases; unmatched junction bases: 8. The CDR3 length is 17 residues. CDR1 and CDR2 from the germline V gene are LNHDA and SQIVND (reference sequence).

This clone was found once. V usage is TRBV6-1 and J usage is TRBJ2-5; 8 positions match TRBD2. The ends lost 1 base at V and 4 bases at J; junction bases unmatched: 5. The CDR3 spans 15 residues. Germline CDR1 and CDR2: MNHNS and SASEGT. Here the CDR3 DNA reads TGTGCCAGCAGTGAAGGCGGGGGGCTGGTAGAGACCCAGTACTTC. This encodes CASSEGGGLVETQYF.

The chain couples TRBV4-1 to TRBJ2-3, with D perhaps matching TRBD1 (6 bases). CDR1 is MGHRA and CDR2 is YSYEKL in the germline V gene. V dropped 1 base and J dropped 1 base, with 12 bases sitting between them. The CDR3 covers 16 residues. This CDR3 reads CASSQVQGIGTDTQYF. CDR3 DNA sequence: TGCGCCAGCAGCCAAGTGCAGGGGATTGGCACAGATACGCAGTATTTT.

Here the CDR3 reads CASGRGNEQYF. CDR3 DNA sequence: TGTGCCAGCGGCAGGGGGAACGAGCAGTACTTC. The chain combines TRBV2 with TRBJ2-5; TRBD1 aligns across 7 bases. The end of the DNA fits TRBJ2-7 better, so the J call may be wrong. CDR3 size: 11 residues. CDR1 and CDR2 (germline): SNHLY, FYNNEI.